This T cell receptor beta chain was found in a study of T-cell memory formation after mild COVID-19. The overall study: TCR clusters showed largely donor specificity.

Findings and caveats of the study: In pre-infection memory, a portion of responding clones appeared, which suggested that cross-reactive memory joined.

TCRdb analysed the 5' RACE reads with MiXCR anew, one entry per CDR3 protein. Of hundreds of thousands of distinct CDR3 sequences listed, 24% are singletons. CDR1 DFQATT and CDR2 SNEGSKA come from the germline V gene (reference sequence). This CDR3 spans 12 amino acids. V was pared by 6 bases and J by 12 bases, with 19 bases between. This clonotype appeared a few times. Its antigen is currently unknown. The rearrangement joins TRBV20-1 to TRBJ2-3; D may be TRBD1 or TRBD2 (5 bases each). The source is an adult woman who had mild COVID-19 (a few samples of this study predate the infection). Cell type and time point are not known. Sequencing was performed on PBMCs or a T cell subset sorted from them (not recorded which). The CDR3 is CSALPGPEAQYF. The CDR3 DNA reads TGCAGTGCATTACCGGGACCCGAAGCCCAGTATTTT.